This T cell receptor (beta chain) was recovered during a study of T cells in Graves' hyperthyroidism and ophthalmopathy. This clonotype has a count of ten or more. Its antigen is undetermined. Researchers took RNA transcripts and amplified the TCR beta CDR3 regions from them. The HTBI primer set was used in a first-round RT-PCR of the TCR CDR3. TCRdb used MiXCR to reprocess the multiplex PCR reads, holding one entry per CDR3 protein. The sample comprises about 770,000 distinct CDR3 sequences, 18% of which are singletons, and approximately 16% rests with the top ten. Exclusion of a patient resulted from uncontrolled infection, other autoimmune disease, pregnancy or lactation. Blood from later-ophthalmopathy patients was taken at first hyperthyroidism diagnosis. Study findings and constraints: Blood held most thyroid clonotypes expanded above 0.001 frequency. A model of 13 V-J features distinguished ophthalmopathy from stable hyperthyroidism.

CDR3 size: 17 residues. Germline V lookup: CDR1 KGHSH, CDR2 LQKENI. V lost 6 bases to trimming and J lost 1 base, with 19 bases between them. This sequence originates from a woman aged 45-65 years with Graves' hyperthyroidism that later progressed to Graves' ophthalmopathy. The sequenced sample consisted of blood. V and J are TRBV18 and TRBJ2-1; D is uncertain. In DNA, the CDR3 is TGTGCCAGCTCCCTCGGCACTCCCGCTCTATCCTACAATGAGCAGTTCTTC. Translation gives CASSLGTPALSYNEQFF.